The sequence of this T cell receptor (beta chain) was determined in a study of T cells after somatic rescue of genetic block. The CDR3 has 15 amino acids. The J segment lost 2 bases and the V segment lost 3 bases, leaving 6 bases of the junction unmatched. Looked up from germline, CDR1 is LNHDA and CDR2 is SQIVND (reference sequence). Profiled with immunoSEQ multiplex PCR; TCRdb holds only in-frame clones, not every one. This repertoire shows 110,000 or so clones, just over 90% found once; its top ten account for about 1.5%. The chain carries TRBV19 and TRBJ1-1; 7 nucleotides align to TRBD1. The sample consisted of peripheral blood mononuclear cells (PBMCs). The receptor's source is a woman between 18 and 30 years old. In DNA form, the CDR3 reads TGTGCCAGTAGTATTGGACAGGCTAGAAACACTGAAGCTTTCTTT. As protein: CASSIGQARNTEAFF.